This T cell receptor beta chain was observed in a study of cytomegalovirus exposure and HLA in healthy donors. The CDR3 is 17 residues long. Germline V CDR1 and CDR2: SGHAT, FQNNGV. V was cut by 5 bases and J by 4 bases, with 24 bases left in between. A multiplex PCR was run with 60 Vbeta primers and 13 Jbeta primers. Repertoires were generated with immunoSEQ multiplex PCR, while TCRdb's copy carries only in-frame clones and drops some. The table shows about 130,000 clones, with roughly 82% occurring only once. Sequenced material: PBMCs. This receptor was identified in a woman in her late teens or twenties in good health and CMV-seropositive. The V and J genes are TRBV11-2 and TRBJ2-7; D gene uncertain. CDR3 nucleotide sequence: TGTGCCAGCAGCCTCCTTCGGCCGGTAATTTCAGGTTACGAGCAGTACTTC. Its protein is CASSLLRPVISGYEQYF. Based on the CDR3 plus reference TRBV11-2 and TRBJ2-7, the full variable domain is EAGVAQSPRYKIIEKRQSVAFWCNPISGHATLYWYQQILGQGPKLLIQFQNNGVVDDSQLPKDRFSAERLKGVDSTLKIQPAKLEDSAVYLCASSLLRPVISGYEQYFGPGTRLTVT.